One T cell receptor (beta chain) is described in this entry. With 0 bases removed from V and 1 base from J, the gap between germline ends came to 18 bases. The germline V gene encodes CDR1 DFQATT and CDR2 SNEGSKA (reference sequence). The CDR3 is 17 amino acids. This entry comes from a study of tumor and adjacent non-tumor tissue in lung cancer. A modified ARM-PCR protocol with three rounds of nested PCR amplified TCRbeta. TCRdb reprocessed the multiplex PCR reads with MiXCR, giving one entry per CDR3 protein. The data contain 90,000 to 100,000 distinct CDR3 sequences, 80% of them seen just once; the ten biggest clones take up about 29%. No cell sorting was done before RNA was extracted from the tissue. Distant lung tissue was collected more than 3 cm away from the tumor edge.

Sample: distant non-tumor lung tissue. The rearrangement links TRBV20-1 to TRBJ2-5, with a tentative D call TRBD2 (5 bases). This TCR derives from a man in his sixties with small cell lung cancer. CDR3 DNA: TGCAGTGCTAGAGATCCGCCAAGCGGAGCACTCCAAGAGACCCAGTACTTC. Amino acids: CSARDPPSGALQETQYF.